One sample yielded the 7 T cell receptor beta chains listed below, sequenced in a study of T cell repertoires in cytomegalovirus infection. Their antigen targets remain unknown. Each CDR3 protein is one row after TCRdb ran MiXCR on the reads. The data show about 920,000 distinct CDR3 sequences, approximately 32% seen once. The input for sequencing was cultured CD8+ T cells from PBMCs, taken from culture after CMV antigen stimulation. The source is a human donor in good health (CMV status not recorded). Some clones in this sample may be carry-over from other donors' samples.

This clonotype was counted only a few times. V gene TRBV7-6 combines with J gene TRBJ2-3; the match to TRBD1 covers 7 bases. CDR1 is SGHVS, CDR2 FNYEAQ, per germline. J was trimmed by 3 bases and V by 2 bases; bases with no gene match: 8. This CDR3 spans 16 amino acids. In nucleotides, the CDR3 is TGTGCCAGCAGCTTACCCCAGGGGGAAAAGACAGATACGCAGTATTTT. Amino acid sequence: CASSLPQGEKTDTQYF.

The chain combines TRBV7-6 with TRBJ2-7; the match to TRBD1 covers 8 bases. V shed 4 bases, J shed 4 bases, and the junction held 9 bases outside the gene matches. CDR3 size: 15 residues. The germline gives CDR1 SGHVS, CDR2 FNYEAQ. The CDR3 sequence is CASSSPTGEIYEQYF. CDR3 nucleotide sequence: TGTGCCAGCAGCTCCCCGACAGGGGAAATATACGAGCAGTACTTC. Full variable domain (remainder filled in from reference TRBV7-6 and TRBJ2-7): GAGVSQSPRYKVTKRGQDVALRCDPISGHVSLYWYRQALGQGPEFLTYFNYEAQQDKSGLPNDRFSAERPEGSISTLTIQRTEQRDSAMYRCASSSPTGEIYEQYFGPGTRLTVT.

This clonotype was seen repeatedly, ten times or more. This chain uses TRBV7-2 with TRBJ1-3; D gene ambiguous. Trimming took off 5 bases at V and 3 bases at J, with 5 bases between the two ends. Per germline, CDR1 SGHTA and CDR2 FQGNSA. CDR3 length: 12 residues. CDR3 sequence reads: CASSPHGNTIYF. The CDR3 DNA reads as TGTGCCAGCAGCCCCCATGGAAACACCATATATTTT.

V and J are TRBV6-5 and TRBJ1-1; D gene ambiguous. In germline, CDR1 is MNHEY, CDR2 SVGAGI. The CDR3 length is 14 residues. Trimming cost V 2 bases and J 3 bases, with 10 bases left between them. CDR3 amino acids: CASSYVNGDTEAFF. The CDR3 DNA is TGTGCCAGCAGTTACGTAAATGGAGACACTGAAGCTTTCTTT.

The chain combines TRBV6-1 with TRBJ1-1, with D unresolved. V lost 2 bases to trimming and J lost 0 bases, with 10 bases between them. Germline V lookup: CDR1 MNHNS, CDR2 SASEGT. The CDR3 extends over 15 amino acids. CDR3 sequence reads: CASSEPGYMNTEAFF. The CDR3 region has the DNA TGTGCCAGCAGTGAACCGGGCTACATGAACACTGAAGCTTTCTTT.

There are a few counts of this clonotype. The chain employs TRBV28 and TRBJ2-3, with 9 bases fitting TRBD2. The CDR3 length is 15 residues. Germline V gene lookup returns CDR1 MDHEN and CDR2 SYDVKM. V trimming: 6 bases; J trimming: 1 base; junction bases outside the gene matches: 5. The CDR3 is CASRGTSSRTDTQYF. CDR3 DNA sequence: TGTGCCAGCAGGGGGACTAGCAGCCGCACAGATACGCAGTATTTT.

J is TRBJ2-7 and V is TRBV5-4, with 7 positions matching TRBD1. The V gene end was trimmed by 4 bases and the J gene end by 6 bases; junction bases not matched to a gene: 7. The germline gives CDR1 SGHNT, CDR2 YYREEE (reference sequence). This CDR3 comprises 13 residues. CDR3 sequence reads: CASSKTGVREQYF. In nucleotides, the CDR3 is TGTGCCAGCAGCAAAACAGGGGTCCGCGAGCAGTACTTC.